This passage covers 10 T cell receptor beta chains from one sample sequenced in a study of T cell repertoires in aging, cancer and after chemotherapy. The template was genomic DNA from peripheral blood, not RNA. Multiplex touch-down PCR with TRB-A/B primers amplified rearranged V-D-J TRB sequences. Using its own MiXCR run on the multiplex PCR reads, TCRdb lists one record per CDR3 protein. Of about 1,800 distinct CDR3 sequences detected, roughly three fifths appear once; the ten largest clones hold roughly 21%. The material sequenced was blood. These receptors were obtained from a human donor with a blood cancer.

This chain connects TRBV6-5 to TRBJ1-5; no definite D call. The V gene's germline CDR1 is MNHEY and CDR2 SVGAGI. The ends were cut back, 4 bases at V and 3 bases at J, with 19 bases in the middle. The CDR3 has 17 residues. Here the CDR3 reads CASSSLTTGPPNQPQHF. The CDR3 DNA reads as TGTGCCAGCAGTTCACTCACGACCGGGCCACCCAATCAGCCCCAGCATTTT.

The gene calls are TRBV6-1 and TRBJ1-5, with D uncertain. The germline V gene encodes CDR1 MNHNS and CDR2 SASEGT. The CDR3 spans 14 residues. Trimming shortened V by 1 base and J by 3 bases, and 7 bases separated the two germline ends. CDR3 bases: TGTGCCAGCAGTGAAGTTCCCAACAATCAGCCCCAGCATTTT. It yields the protein CASSEVPNNQPQHF.

The chain is built from TRBV24-1 and TRBJ2-5; D is possibly TRBD2 (6 bases). The V end lost 3 bases, the J end lost 4 bases, and 14 bases lay between the germline ends. The CDR3 is 15 amino acids. Germline values: CDR1 KGHDR, CDR2 SFDVKD. The CDR3 nucleotides are TGTGCCACCAGTGATCCGGGAGTGTTCGGAGAGACCCAGTACTTC. Translating it yields CATSDPGVFGETQYF.

CDR3 residues: CATSTAGVEQFF. The CDR3 coding sequence is TGTGCCACCAGCACAGCGGGAGTTGAGCAGTTCTTC. The chain uses TRBV15 and TRBJ2-1; 8 bases match TRBD2. This CDR3 is 12 amino acids long. Germline lookup yields CDR1 LNHNV and CDR2 YYDKDF (reference sequence). J was trimmed by 9 bases and V by 4 bases; bases with no gene match: 2.

The genes are TRBV25-1 and TRBJ2-5; D remains unclear. The CDR3 is made up of 13 amino acids. In germline, CDR1 is MGHDK, CDR2 SYGVNS. Trimming shortened V by 2 bases and J by 0 bases, and 4 bases separated the two germline ends. This chain's CDR3 is CASSELNQETQYF. The CDR3 DNA reads as TGTGCCAGCAGTGAACTCAACCAAGAGACCCAGTACTTC.

J is TRBJ1-2 and V is TRBV15; 8 nucleotides line up with TRBD1. CDR1 is LNHNV and CDR2 is YYDKDF in the germline V gene (reference sequence). The CDR3 has 16 amino acids. V dropped 2 bases and J dropped 8; count of bases not matched to a gene: 13. The CDR3 coding sequence is TGTGCCACCAGCAGACTAGTACAGGGGGAAGACAGAGGCTACACCTTC. Encoded protein: CATSRLVQGEDRGYTF.

The J gene is TRBJ2-7, the V gene TRBV7-2; 7 bases are a match to TRBD1. V lost 5 bases to trimming and J lost 0 bases; unmatched junction nucleotides: 7. This CDR3 contains 15 residues. Germline CDR1 SGHTA, CDR2 FQGNSA. This chain's CDR3 is CASSPGQPTSYEQYF. The CDR3 region has the DNA TGTGCCAGCAGCCCGGGACAGCCTACCTCCTACGAGCAGTACTTC.

This chain links TRBV12-3 or TRBV12-4 with TRBJ2-5; unclear D gene. V dropped 4 bases and J dropped 2 bases, with 8 bases sitting between them. CDR3 length: 13 residues. CDR3: CASSYGRQETQYF. Here the CDR3 DNA reads TGTGCCAGCAGTTATGGCCGACAAGAGACCCAGTACTTC.

The V gene is TRBV12-3 or TRBV12-4, the J gene TRBJ2-1, with no clear D. The CDR3 covers 13 residues. The germline V and J ends were trimmed by 3 bases and 7 bases, with 10 bases remaining between them. The CDR3 DNA follows: TGTGCCAGCAGTTTTGTGCTTCTAAATGAGCAGTTCTTC. It translates to CASSFVLLNEQFF.

This clonotype was recorded a few times. The V gene is TRBV30, the J gene TRBJ1-2, with D tentatively TRBD1 (5 bases). The CDR3 has 12 amino acids. Germline CDR1 reads GTSNPN; CDR2 reads SVGIG (reference sequence). Trimming cost V 1 base and J 4 bases, with 7 bases left between them. The CDR3 protein is CAWSGGSYGYTF. DNA of the CDR3: TGTGCCTGGAGTGGGGGGTCCTATGGCTACACCTTC.